Described below is a single TCR beta chain sequence and its context. Libraries were prepared by immunoSEQ multiplex PCR; TCRdb keeps only in-frame clonotypes and omits some of them. The table has 210,000 or so clones, approximately 86% seen once; the top ten hold 1.5%. These data are taken from a study of blood T cell repertoires in COVID-19. Study-wide background: Collection of acute and convalescent COVID-19 samples took place in the United States, Italy and Spain.

This CDR3 has 15 residues. CDR1 and CDR2 (germline): SGHTA, FQGNSA. The J segment lost 3 bases and the V segment lost 1 base, leaving 5 bases of the junction unmatched. The V call is TRBV7-2, the J call TRBJ2-7; 8 bases fit TRBD2. This sequence originates from a young man with active or convalescent COVID-19. The material sequenced was peripheral blood. CDR3 sequence reads: CASSLDAGGNYEQYF. The CDR3 coding sequence is TGTGCCAGCAGCTTAGACGCGGGAGGAAACTACGAGCAGTACTTC.